This is a list of T cell receptor beta chains from one sample in a study of post-analysis software for immune sequencing data. TCRdb reprocessed the PCR reads via MiXCR and lists one record per CDR3 protein. The sample lists roughly 800,000 distinct CDR3 sequences; 25% to 30% were seen once. The sequenced sample was blood. These TCRs come from a girl aged 10-17 years with multiple sclerosis. Each CDR3 is given with its conserved first and last residue. Each record gives: clone size, V gene, J gene, D gene, CDR3 DNA, CDR3 protein. D genes are given only for firm matches. The size of a clone is reported for some rows only, either as once, few or many, or as a class for expanded clones.

size: few; V: TRBV5-1; J: TRBJ2-5; D: .; DNA: TGCGCCAGCAGCTTGGTTCCGGGCACGGACGGGCAGTACTTC; CDR3: CASSLVPGTDGQYF
size: few; V: TRBV10-3; J: TRBJ2-4; D: .; DNA: TGTGCCATCAGTGAGGGAAAGCTAGCCAAAAACATTCAGTACTTC; CDR3: CAISEGKLAKNIQYF
size: .; V: TRBV29-1; J: TRBJ1-4; D: .; DNA: TGCAGCGTGTGGACAAGGTATAATGAAAAACTGTTTTTT; CDR3: CSVWTRYNEKLFF
size: .; V: TRBV7-2; J: TRBJ2-7; D: .; DNA: TGTGCCAGCAGCTTCTCCCAATACGAGCAGTACTTC; CDR3: CASSFSQYEQYF
size: .; V: TRBV10-2; J: TRBJ1-2; D: .; DNA: TGCGCCAGCAGTGATGAGAGATACTATGGCTACACCTTC; CDR3: CASSDERYYGYTF
size: .; V: TRBV20-1; J: TRBJ1-5; D: .; DNA: TGCAGTGCTCTCTCTCGGGGAGGAGGCAATCAGCCCCAGCATTTT; CDR3: CSALSRGGGNQPQHF
size: few; V: TRBV29-1; J: TRBJ1-2; D: .; DNA: TGCAGCGTTAGAGTGGGGTTGGGATATGGCTACACCTTC; CDR3: CSVRVGLGYGYTF
size: .; V: TRBV27; J: TRBJ2-2; D: TRBD1; DNA: TGTGCCAGCAGTTTCGAGGGGGCAAGGGGCGGGGAGCTGTTTTTT; CDR3: CASSFEGARGGELFF
size: .; V: TRBV6-2/TRBV6-3; J: TRBJ2-1; D: TRBD1; DNA: TGTGCCAGCACCAGGGGGTGGGACAGCTACAATGAGCAGTTCTTC; CDR3: CASTRGWDSYNEQFF
size: few; V: TRBV7-9; J: TRBJ1-4; D: .; DNA: TGTGCCAGCAGCTTATTTGGGGCTAATGAAAAACTGTTTTTT; CDR3: CASSLFGANEKLFF
size: few; V: TRBV28; J: TRBJ1-2; D: .; DNA: TGTGCCAGCAAGGTCGGGCGAGGCTACACCTTC; CDR3: CASKVGRGYTF
size: .; V: TRBV2; J: TRBJ2-7; D: .; DNA: TGTGCCAGCAGCCTGGTCGTCACCCGTTACGAGCAGTACTTC; CDR3: CASSLVVTRYEQYF
size: .; V: TRBV7-9; J: TRBJ2-3; D: TRBD1; DNA: TGTGCCAGCAGCGTAAGACAGGGGATGAGGACAGATACGCAGTATTTT; CDR3: CASSVRQGMRTDTQYF
size: .; V: TRBV7-2; J: TRBJ2-5; D: .; DNA: TGTGCCAGCAGCCCCCATGGGGAGACCCAGTACTTC; CDR3: CASSPHGETQYF
size: few; V: TRBV4-1; J: TRBJ2-3; D: TRBD1; DNA: TGCGCCAGCAGCCAGGGATGGGGACAGGGACTGTCAGATACGCAGTATTTT; CDR3: CASSQGWGQGLSDTQYF
size: .; V: TRBV7-2; J: TRBJ1-5; D: .; DNA: TGTGCCAGCAGCTTAAATCTCGCCCCGGGACAGCCCCAGCATTTT; CDR3: CASSLNLAPGQPQHF
size: .; V: TRBV20-1; J: TRBJ2-2; D: .; DNA: TGCAGTGCTAGAGGTTTGGGGGTTAACACCGGGGAGCTGTTTTTT; CDR3: CSARGLGVNTGELFF
size: .; V: TRBV5-1; J: TRBJ2-1; D: TRBD2; DNA: TGCGCCAGCAGCCAGACTAGCGGGGGGTTTACCGAGGGTTTTGAGCAGTTCTTC; CDR3: CASSQTSGGFTEGFEQFF
size: .; V: TRBV7-9; J: TRBJ2-7; D: TRBD1; DNA: TGTGTCAGCAGCCCCCTCGCGGGACAGGGGTTGTACGAGCAGTACTTC; CDR3: CVSSPLAGQGLYEQYF
size: .; V: TRBV3-1; J: TRBJ1-5; D: .; DNA: TGTGCCAGCAGCCAAGCGGGGAAGGGCGATCAGCCCCAGCATTTT; CDR3: CASSQAGKGDQPQHF
size: .; V: TRBV19; J: TRBJ1-5; D: .; DNA: TGTGCCAGCTCCCAGGGGACTCGTCAGCCCCAGCATTTT; CDR3: CASSQGTRQPQHF
size: .; V: TRBV5-6; J: TRBJ2-7; D: .; DNA: TGTGCCAGCAGCTCACCCGGGCTCGAGCAGTACTTC; CDR3: CASSSPGLEQYF
size: .; V: TRBV5-1; J: TRBJ1-5; D: TRBD1; DNA: TGCGCCAGCAGCCCGGGGACAGGGTCAAGTCAGCCCCAGCATTTT; CDR3: CASSPGTGSSQPQHF
size: few; V: TRBV7-2; J: TRBJ2-4; D: .; DNA: TGTGCCAGCAGCTCCTTAGGTGGAGGGGAGTACATTCAGTACTTC; CDR3: CASSSLGGGEYIQYF
size: few; V: TRBV7-9; J: TRBJ1-2; D: .; DNA: TGTGCCAGCAGCTTGTCAGAGGATGGCTACACCTTC; CDR3: CASSLSEDGYTF
size: few; V: TRBV6-6; J: TRBJ2-1; D: .; DNA: TGTGCCAGCAGTTCCAGCCCCGTGCCCAATGAGCAGTTCTTC; CDR3: CASSSSPVPNEQFF
size: .; V: TRBV6-1; J: TRBJ1-2; D: .; DNA: TGTGCCAGCACCGAAAGAACCTGGGGCTACACCTTC; CDR3: CASTERTWGYTF
size: few; V: TRBV7-2; J: TRBJ1-2; D: TRBD1; DNA: TGTGCCAGCAGCAATGAACCACCGGGACAGAACTATGGCTACACCTTC; CDR3: CASSNEPPGQNYGYTF
size: .; V: TRBV9; J: TRBJ1-4; D: .; DNA: TGTGCCAGAAGAGGGCAAGAACTGTTTTTT; CDR3: CARRGQELFF
size: .; V: TRBV5-6; J: TRBJ1-5; D: .; DNA: TGTGCCAGCAGCCGGGCCGTTGGTAATCAGCCCCAGCATTTT; CDR3: CASSRAVGNQPQHF
size: .; V: TRBV7-9; J: TRBJ2-3; D: TRBD2; DNA: TGTGCCAGCAGCATGGGTCCTAGCGGGGCCACAGATACGCAGTATTTT; CDR3: CASSMGPSGATDTQYF
size: .; V: TRBV20-1; J: TRBJ2-7; D: .; DNA: TGCAGTGCTAGAGCCCTGGGTTTAACCTACGAGCAGTACTTC; CDR3: CSARALGLTYEQYF
size: once; V: TRBV10-3; J: TRBJ1-2; D: .; DNA: TGTGCCGCTAGCCCCGTGTCGTCGGGGGTAAATGGCTACACCTTC; CDR3: CAASPVSSGVNGYTF
size: .; V: TRBV24-1; J: TRBJ2-3; D: .; DNA: TGTGCCACCAGTGATCCGGGTGGTTTCGGCACAGATACGCAGTATTTT; CDR3: CATSDPGGFGTDTQYF
size: few; V: TRBV9; J: TRBJ1-1; D: TRBD1; DNA: TGTGCCAGCAGCACTTGGGACAGGCCCACTGAAGCTTTCTTT; CDR3: CASSTWDRPTEAFF
size: few; V: TRBV5-1; J: TRBJ2-7; D: TRBD2; DNA: TGCGCCAGCAGCCCAGCCGGGGGAGGGCCCCAAACGGCCGAGCAGTACTTC; CDR3: CASSPAGGGPQTAEQYF
size: .; V: TRBV20-1; J: TRBJ2-1; D: TRBD2; DNA: TGCAGTGCTCCTAGCGGGAGGAGTAACGAGCAGTTCTTC; CDR3: CSAPSGRSNEQFF
size: .; V: TRBV7-2; J: TRBJ2-1; D: .; DNA: TGTGTCAGCAGCTTAGTGGGGATAGAGCAGTTCTTC; CDR3: CVSSLVGIEQFF
size: many; V: TRBV4-1; J: TRBJ2-2; D: TRBD1; DNA: TGCGCCAGCAGCGACAGGGGGAACACCGGGGAGCTGTTTTTT; CDR3: CASSDRGNTGELFF
size: few; V: TRBV15; J: TRBJ1-1; D: .; DNA: TGTGCCACCAGCAGAGAGGAGGGGTCCACTGAAGCTTTCTTT; CDR3: CATSREEGSTEAFF
size: .; V: TRBV12-3/TRBV12-4; J: TRBJ2-7; D: TRBD1; DNA: TGTGCCAGCAGTTCCCGGGAACAGGGGGCCCACGAGCAGTACTTC; CDR3: CASSSREQGAHEQYF
size: few; V: TRBV6-1; J: TRBJ1-2; D: .; DNA: TGTGCCAGCAGTGAAGCGGGTGAAGGGGGAAATGGCTACACCTTC; CDR3: CASSEAGEGGNGYTF
size: .; V: TRBV11-2; J: TRBJ1-1; D: .; DNA: TGTGCCAGCAGCAGAAACAGCGTGAACACTGAAGCTTTCTTT; CDR3: CASSRNSVNTEAFF
size: .; V: TRBV10-3; J: TRBJ2-5; D: .; DNA: TGTGCCATCAGTGATAGTGGTATGTTCGGGGGACAAGAGACCCAGTACTTC; CDR3: CAISDSGMFGGQETQYF
size: .; V: TRBV21-1; J: TRBJ1-5; D: .; DNA: TGTGCCAGCCATCAGGGGTGCACCCCTGATCAGCCCCAGCATTTT; CDR3: CASHQGCTPDQPQHF
size: few; V: TRBV7-2; J: TRBJ2-7; D: TRBD2; DNA: TGTGCCAGCAGCCACGGACTAGCGGGAAGCCTTGGACACGAGCAGTACTTC; CDR3: CASSHGLAGSLGHEQYF
size: .; V: TRBV5-1; J: TRBJ2-3; D: .; DNA: TGCGCCAGCAGCCTAAGGGACCGTACTAGCACAGATACGCAGTATTTT; CDR3: CASSLRDRTSTDTQYF
size: .; V: TRBV7-2; J: TRBJ1-6; D: .; DNA: TGTGCCAGCAGTCCTCAGACGGGACACATTAATTCACCCCTCCACTTT; CDR3: CASSPQTGHINSPLHF
size: .; V: TRBV7-2; J: TRBJ2-4; D: .; DNA: TGTGCCAGCAGCTCCAGTCGGGGCCTGGAAAACATTCAGTACTTC; CDR3: CASSSSRGLENIQYF